A selection of T cell receptor beta chains follows, all from one sample in a study of CD8 T cells in Susac syndrome. TCRdb re-called the immunoSEQ multiplex PCR reads through MiXCR, storing one row per CDR3 protein. Of just over 150,000 distinct CDR3 sequences listed, around 95% are singletons. The specimen sequenced was CD4+ T cells from PBMCs. The receptors were sampled from a human donor with Susac syndrome. CDR3s include the opening cysteine and the closing phenylalanine or tryptophan. The D gene is left open where the match is weak. Size tells how often a clone was seen (once, few, many) or the class of an expanded clone, and some rows leave it out.

V gene: TRBV29-1
J gene: TRBJ2-1
D gene: NA
clone size: once
CDR3 DNA: TGCAGCGTTAAATTTGGGACGAACTCCTACAATGAGCAGTTCTTC
CDR3 protein: CSVKFGTNSYNEQFF

V gene: TRBV9
J gene: TRBJ2-7
D gene: NA
clone size: NA
CDR3 DNA: TGTGCCAGCAGCGTAGGGTATGGCGGACTTTTCGAGCAGTACTTC
CDR3 protein: CASSVGYGGLFEQYF

V gene: TRBV7-3
J gene: TRBJ2-1
D gene: TRBD1
clone size: NA
CDR3 DNA: TGTGCCAGCAGCCGAGGGAGCGGACAGGTCAATGAGCAGTTCTTC
CDR3 protein: CASSRGSGQVNEQFF

V gene: TRBV7-9
J gene: TRBJ1-1
D gene: NA
clone size: NA
CDR3 DNA: TGTGCCAGCAGCTTACAGAACACTGAAGCTTTCTTT
CDR3 protein: CASSLQNTEAFF

V gene: TRBV21-1
J gene: TRBJ2-5
D gene: NA
clone size: NA
CDR3 DNA: TGTGCCAGCAGCCCTGAAGACCCCAGACTAGCGGGGGACGACTTC
CDR3 protein: CASSPEDPRLAGDDF

V gene: TRBV7-8
J gene: TRBJ2-2
D gene: NA
clone size: NA
CDR3 DNA: TGTGCCAGCAGCTTTACCGGTGGGGAGCTGTTTTTT
CDR3 protein: CASSFTGGELFF

V gene: TRBV27
J gene: TRBJ1-1
D gene: NA
clone size: NA
CDR3 DNA: TGTGCCAGCAGTCTAGCGGAGCCAGCCATGAACACTGAAGCTTTCTTT
CDR3 protein: CASSLAEPAMNTEAFF

V gene: TRBV7-9
J gene: TRBJ2-7
D gene: NA
clone size: NA
CDR3 DNA: TGTGCCAGCGGGGAGAACATCTACGAGCAGTACTTC
CDR3 protein: CASGENIYEQYF

V gene: TRBV29-1
J gene: TRBJ2-7
D gene: NA
clone size: NA
CDR3 DNA: TGCAGCGTTGCAATGGGGGCAGACTACGAGCAGTACTTC
CDR3 protein: CSVAMGADYEQYF

V gene: TRBV9
J gene: TRBJ2-5
D gene: TRBD1
clone size: NA
CDR3 DNA: TGTGCCAGCAGCCCCGCGGGGCAGGGGGCTTTTTCTCAGTACTTC
CDR3 protein: CASSPAGQGAFSQYF

V gene: TRBV12-3/TRBV12-4
J gene: TRBJ2-1
D gene: TRBD2
clone size: NA
CDR3 DNA: TGTGCCAGCAGTTCGGGACTAGCGGGGGCTTTTTACAATGAGCAGTTCTTC
CDR3 protein: CASSSGLAGAFYNEQFF

V gene: TRBV12-3/TRBV12-4
J gene: TRBJ1-1
D gene: NA
clone size: NA
CDR3 DNA: TGTGCCAGCAGTTTGAGCGTAACAGCGCTTCACACTGAAGCTTTCTTT
CDR3 protein: CASSLSVTALHTEAFF

V gene: TRBV2
J gene: TRBJ1-1
D gene: NA
clone size: NA
CDR3 DNA: TGTGCCAGCAACCTGGTAGGAACTGAAGCTTTCTTT
CDR3 protein: CASNLVGTEAFF

V gene: TRBV12-3/TRBV12-4
J gene: TRBJ2-2
D gene: TRBD1
clone size: NA
CDR3 DNA: TGTGCCAGCAGTTTTATCGACAGGGGCACCGGGGAGCTGTTTTTT
CDR3 protein: CASSFIDRGTGELFF

V gene: TRBV19
J gene: TRBJ2-7
D gene: TRBD1
clone size: NA
CDR3 DNA: TGTGCCACCACCTCCGGGACAGGGGGCTACGAGCAGTACTTC
CDR3 protein: CATTSGTGGYEQYF

V gene: TRBV20-1
J gene: TRBJ1-2
D gene: NA
clone size: once
CDR3 DNA: TGCAGTGCTAGAGCCTTCGGGGGTTCTAACTATGGCTACACCTTC
CDR3 protein: CSARAFGGSNYGYTF

V gene: TRBV2
J gene: TRBJ1-5
D gene: NA
clone size: NA
CDR3 DNA: TGTGCCAGCAGTGCAGGGGCGCCCAGTCAGCCCCAGCATTTT
CDR3 protein: CASSAGAPSQPQHF

V gene: TRBV27
J gene: TRBJ2-7
D gene: TRBD1
clone size: NA
CDR3 DNA: TGTGCCAGCCGGGACAGGGGTCTCAGCGAGCAGTACTTC
CDR3 protein: CASRDRGLSEQYF

V gene: TRBV20-1
J gene: TRBJ2-2
D gene: NA
clone size: once
CDR3 DNA: TGCAGTGCCCTTCGACGGTCCGGGGAGCTGTTTTTT
CDR3 protein: CSALRRSGELFF

V gene: TRBV2
J gene: TRBJ2-5
D gene: TRBD2
clone size: NA
CDR3 DNA: TGTGCCAGCAGAAGGGGGGCGAGCGGGGGAGCCGGGGAGACCCAGTACTTC
CDR3 protein: CASRRGASGGAGETQYF

V gene: TRBV20-1
J gene: TRBJ2-2
D gene: NA
clone size: NA
CDR3 DNA: TGCAGTGCTACCCCCTTTGGCACCGGGGAGCTGTTTTTT
CDR3 protein: CSATPFGTGELFF

V gene: TRBV7-2
J gene: TRBJ2-1
D gene: NA
clone size: NA
CDR3 DNA: TGTGCCAGCAGCCAAAGGGATTTGGTCTTC
CDR3 protein: CASSQRDLVF

V gene: TRBV10-3
J gene: TRBJ1-6
D gene: NA
clone size: NA
CDR3 DNA: TGTGCCATCAGTGGTGGGACTGCTGCAGGGAATTCACCCCTCCACTTT
CDR3 protein: CAISGGTAAGNSPLHF

V gene: TRBV20-1
J gene: TRBJ1-1
D gene: TRBD1
clone size: once
CDR3 DNA: TGCAGTGCTGGGGACAGGGAAGCTGAAGCTTTCTTT
CDR3 protein: CSAGDREAEAFF

V gene: TRBV2
J gene: TRBJ1-6
D gene: NA
clone size: NA
CDR3 DNA: TGTGCCAGCGAGCTCCGGGTCACCCGTTCACCCCTCCACTTT
CDR3 protein: CASELRVTRSPLHF

V gene: TRBV5-1
J gene: TRBJ2-1
D gene: TRBD2
clone size: NA
CDR3 DNA: TGCGCCAGCAGCTTGGGAACGGGGGGCAATGAGCAGTTCTTC
CDR3 protein: CASSLGTGGNEQFF

V gene: TRBV4-3
J gene: TRBJ2-5
D gene: NA
clone size: NA
CDR3 DNA: TGCGCCAGCAGCCCAGGCTACACCCAGACCCAGTACTTC
CDR3 protein: CASSPGYTQTQYF

V gene: TRBV27
J gene: TRBJ1-5
D gene: NA
clone size: NA
CDR3 DNA: TGTGCCAGCAGTCCCGGACGGGTTCAGCCCCAGCATTTT
CDR3 protein: CASSPGRVQPQHF

V gene: TRBV21-1
J gene: TRBJ1-1
D gene: NA
clone size: NA
CDR3 DNA: TGTGCCAGCAGCAACAGACAGGGAAACAACACTGAAGCTTTCTTT
CDR3 protein: CASSNRQGNNTEAFF

V gene: TRBV28
J gene: TRBJ1-2
D gene: NA
clone size: once
CDR3 DNA: TGTGCCAGCACCAAAGGCAGTGGGGGTGGCTACACCTTC
CDR3 protein: CASTKGSGGGYTF

V gene: TRBV20-1
J gene: TRBJ2-7
D gene: NA
clone size: NA
CDR3 DNA: TGCAGTGCTAGAGCCCTCCGACTTAGCTCCTACGAGCAGTACTTC
CDR3 protein: CSARALRLSSYEQYF

V gene: TRBV20-1
J gene: TRBJ1-1
D gene: NA
clone size: NA
CDR3 DNA: TGCAGTGCTAGAGCCGTTCTAAAAGGCACTGAAGCTTTCTTT
CDR3 protein: CSARAVLKGTEAFF

V gene: TRBV7-2
J gene: TRBJ2-7
D gene: NA
clone size: once
CDR3 DNA: TGTGCCAGCAGCATTAGCACCTACGAGCAGTACTTC
CDR3 protein: CASSISTYEQYF

V gene: TRBV6-5
J gene: TRBJ1-2
D gene: NA
clone size: NA
CDR3 DNA: TGTGCCAGCAGTTACTTGGGACGGACGGGGGGCTACACCTTC
CDR3 protein: CASSYLGRTGGYTF

V gene: TRBV11-3
J gene: TRBJ2-1
D gene: TRBD2
clone size: NA
CDR3 DNA: TGTGCCAGCGGGTGGGGGGGGAATGAGCAGTTCTTC
CDR3 protein: CASGWGGNEQFF

V gene: TRBV10-3
J gene: TRBJ1-5
D gene: TRBD1
clone size: once
CDR3 DNA: TGTGCCATCAGTGAGTCGTCGGGACAGGGTTCTAGCAATCAGCCCCAGCATTTT
CDR3 protein: CAISESSGQGSSNQPQHF

V gene: TRBV12-3/TRBV12-4
J gene: TRBJ2-5
D gene: NA
clone size: NA
CDR3 DNA: TGTGCCAGCGGTCCCGACGGGGGCCGCCAAGAGACCCAGTACTTC
CDR3 protein: CASGPDGGRQETQYF

V gene: TRBV20-1
J gene: TRBJ2-3
D gene: NA
clone size: NA
CDR3 DNA: TGCAGTGCTAGACTCCGGAGGGGCACAGATACGCAGTATTTT
CDR3 protein: CSARLRRGTDTQYF

V gene: TRBV20-1
J gene: TRBJ2-2
D gene: NA
clone size: NA
CDR3 DNA: TGCAGTGCCTCCCCCCGCGGCGCGAACACCGGGGAGCTGTTTTTT
CDR3 protein: CSASPRGANTGELFF

V gene: TRBV12-3/TRBV12-4
J gene: TRBJ2-1
D gene: NA
clone size: NA
CDR3 DNA: TGTGCCAGCAGGGGGGGCCGCAATGAGCAGTTCTTC
CDR3 protein: CASRGGRNEQFF

V gene: TRBV2
J gene: TRBJ2-5
D gene: TRBD1
clone size: NA
CDR3 DNA: TGTGCCAGCAGGAGACAGGGGGCAGGGGAGACCCAGTACTTC
CDR3 protein: CASRRQGAGETQYF

V gene: TRBV7-2
J gene: TRBJ2-7
D gene: TRBD2
clone size: NA
CDR3 DNA: TGTGCCAGCAGACGGACTAGCGGGGCCTACGAGCAGTACTTC
CDR3 protein: CASRRTSGAYEQYF

V gene: TRBV4-1
J gene: TRBJ2-1
D gene: NA
clone size: NA
CDR3 DNA: TGCGCCAGCAGCCAAGACCGGGGGGCCAACGGTGAGCAGTTCTTC
CDR3 protein: CASSQDRGANGEQFF

V gene: TRBV6-5
J gene: TRBJ2-7
D gene: NA
clone size: NA
CDR3 DNA: TGTGCCAGCAGTTACTCCTCCTCGGTCGAGCAGTACTTC
CDR3 protein: CASSYSSSVEQYF

V gene: TRBV3-1
J gene: TRBJ1-1
D gene: NA
clone size: once
CDR3 DNA: TGTGCCAGCAGCCAAGTCGGGGGAACTACTGAAGCTTTCTTT
CDR3 protein: CASSQVGGTTEAFF

V gene: TRBV29-1
J gene: TRBJ2-7
D gene: NA
clone size: NA
CDR3 DNA: TGCAGCGTTGCGAACCCCCAGCTTGGGGGATACGAGCAGTACTTC
CDR3 protein: CSVANPQLGGYEQYF

V gene: TRBV3-1
J gene: TRBJ2-7
D gene: TRBD1
clone size: NA
CDR3 DNA: TGTGCCAGCAGCTCCCGGGACAGGGGGCTCGAGCAGTACTTC
CDR3 protein: CASSSRDRGLEQYF

V gene: TRBV20-1
J gene: TRBJ1-2
D gene: NA
clone size: NA
CDR3 DNA: TGCAGTGCTAGAGATTGGAGGGAAAATTCCTATGGCTACACCTTC
CDR3 protein: CSARDWRENSYGYTF

V gene: TRBV12-3/TRBV12-4
J gene: TRBJ2-7
D gene: NA
clone size: NA
CDR3 DNA: TGTGCCAGCAGTCTCCGGGCCCTACTCTACGAGCAGTACTTC
CDR3 protein: CASSLRALLYEQYF

V gene: TRBV29-1
J gene: TRBJ2-2
D gene: NA
clone size: NA
CDR3 DNA: TGCAGCGTTGAAATAGGATACACCGGGGAGCTGTTTTTT
CDR3 protein: CSVEIGYTGELFF

V gene: TRBV9
J gene: TRBJ2-3
D gene: NA
clone size: NA
CDR3 DNA: TGTGCCAGCAGCCTCCGGGACTCACTCACAGATACGCAGTATTTT
CDR3 protein: CASSLRDSLTDTQYF

V gene: TRBV7-2
J gene: TRBJ2-5
D gene: TRBD2
clone size: NA
CDR3 DNA: TGTGCCAGCAACGATAGCGGGGGGGCAAAGACCCAGTACTTC
CDR3 protein: CASNDSGGAKTQYF

V gene: TRBV6-5
J gene: TRBJ1-2
D gene: TRBD1
clone size: NA
CDR3 DNA: TGTGCCAGCAGAACAGGGGCCTATGGCTACACCTTC
CDR3 protein: CASRTGAYGYTF

V gene: TRBV5-4
J gene: TRBJ2-7
D gene: TRBD1
clone size: NA
CDR3 DNA: TGTGCCAGCAGCTTGGGGCCTGGACAGGGAACCTACGAGCAGTACTTC
CDR3 protein: CASSLGPGQGTYEQYF

V gene: TRBV9
J gene: TRBJ2-1
D gene: NA
clone size: NA
CDR3 DNA: TGTGCCAGCAGCGTAGCGGAAAGCTCCTACAATGAGCAGTTCTTC
CDR3 protein: CASSVAESSYNEQFF

V gene: TRBV29-1
J gene: TRBJ2-7
D gene: NA
clone size: NA
CDR3 DNA: TGCAGCGTAACCTCTAGGGGCTCCTACGAGCAGTACTTC
CDR3 protein: CSVTSRGSYEQYF